The T cell receptor (beta chain) under discussion was sequenced for a study of identifying expanded T cells in peripheral blood. The method was immunoSEQ multiplex PCR; TCRdb's version includes in-frame clones alone and lacks a portion of them. The sample includes over 100,000 clones, approximately 88% of them seen just once. V lost 0 bases to trimming and J lost 0 bases; unmatched junction nucleotides: 4. There are 16 residues in the CDR3. In germline, CDR1 is SGHRS, CDR2 YFSETQ. The chain carries TRBV5-1 and TRBJ2-5, with 8 nucleotides matching TRBD1. Sequencing was done on a sample of blood. This TCR was recovered from a person aged 18 to 70 in good health. The CDR3 bases are TGCGCCAGCAGCTTGGGGGCAGGGGGCTACCAAGAGACCCAGTACTTC. As protein: CASSLGAGGYQETQYF.